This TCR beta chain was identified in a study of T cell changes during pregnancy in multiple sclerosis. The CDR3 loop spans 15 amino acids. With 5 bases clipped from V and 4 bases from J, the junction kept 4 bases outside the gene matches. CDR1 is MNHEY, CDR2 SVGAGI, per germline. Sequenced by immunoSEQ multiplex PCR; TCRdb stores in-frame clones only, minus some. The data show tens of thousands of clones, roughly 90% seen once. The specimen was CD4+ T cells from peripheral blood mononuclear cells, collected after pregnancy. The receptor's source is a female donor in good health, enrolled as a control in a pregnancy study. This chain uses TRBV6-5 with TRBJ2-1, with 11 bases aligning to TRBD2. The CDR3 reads CASSPGLAVYNEQFF. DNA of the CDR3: TGTGCCAGCAGTCCGGGACTAGCGGTTTACAATGAGCAGTTCTTC.